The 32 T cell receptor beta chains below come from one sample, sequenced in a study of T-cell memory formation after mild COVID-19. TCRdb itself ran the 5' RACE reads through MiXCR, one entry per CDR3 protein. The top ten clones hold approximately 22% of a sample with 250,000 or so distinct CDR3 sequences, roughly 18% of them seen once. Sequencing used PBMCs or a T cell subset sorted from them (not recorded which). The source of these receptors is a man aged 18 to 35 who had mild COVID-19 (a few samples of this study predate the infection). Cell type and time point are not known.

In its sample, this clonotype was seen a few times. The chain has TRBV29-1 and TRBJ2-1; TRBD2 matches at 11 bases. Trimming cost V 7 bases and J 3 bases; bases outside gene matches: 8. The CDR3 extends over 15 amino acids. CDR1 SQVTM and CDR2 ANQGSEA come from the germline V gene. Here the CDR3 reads CSALAGGRRYNEQFF. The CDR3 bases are TGCAGCGCATTAGCGGGGGGGCGCCGCTACAATGAGCAGTTCTTC.

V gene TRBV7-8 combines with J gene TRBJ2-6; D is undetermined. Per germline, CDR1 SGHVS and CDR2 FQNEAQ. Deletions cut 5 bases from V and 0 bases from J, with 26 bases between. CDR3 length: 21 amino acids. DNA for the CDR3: TGTGCCAGCAGCCCCCGTTACGCGCCTGGCTCGGCGTACTCTGGGGCCAACGTCCTGACTTTC. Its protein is CASSPRYAPGSAYSGANVLTF.

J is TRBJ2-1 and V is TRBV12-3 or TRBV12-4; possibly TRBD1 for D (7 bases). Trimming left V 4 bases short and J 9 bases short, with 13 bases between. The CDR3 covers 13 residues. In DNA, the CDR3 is TGTGCCAGCAGTTCGACAGGGAGGCGTGAGCAGTTCTTC. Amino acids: CASSSTGRREQFF.

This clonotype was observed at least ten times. CDR3 coding DNA: TGTGCCAGCAGGGGGAAGCGGGAACCCACAGATACGCAGTATTTT. As protein: CASRGKREPTDTQYF. V is TRBV7-2 and J is TRBJ2-3, with 7 bases fitting TRBD2. Germline V CDR1 and CDR2: SGHTA, FQGNSA. The CDR3 has 15 residues. J was trimmed by 2 bases and V by 6 bases; bases with no gene match: 8. Filled out from reference TRBV7-2 and TRBJ2-3, the complete variable domain reads GAGVSQSPSNKVTEKGKDVELRCDPISGHTALYWYRQSLGQGLEFLIYFQGNSAPDKSGLPSDRFSAERTGGSVSTLTIQRTQQEDSAVYLCASRGKREPTDTQYFGPGTRLTVL.

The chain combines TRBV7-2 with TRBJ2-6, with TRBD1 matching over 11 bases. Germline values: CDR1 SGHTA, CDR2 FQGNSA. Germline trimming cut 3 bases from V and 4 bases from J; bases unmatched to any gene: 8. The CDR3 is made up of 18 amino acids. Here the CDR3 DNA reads TGTGCCAGCAGCTTGAGGGACAGGGGGGAATCCGGGGCCAACGTCCTGACTTTC. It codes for CASSLRDRGESGANVLTF.

In nucleotides, the CDR3 is TGTGCCCCTAGCATCAGCTCCTACAATGAGCAGTTCTTC. It codes for CAPSISSYNEQFF. The chain combines TRBV24-1 with TRBJ2-1, with D possibly matching TRBD2 (5 bases). In germline, CDR1 is KGHDR, CDR2 SFDVKD. V shed 12 bases and J shed 0 bases, with 11 bases lying between them. CDR3 length: 13 amino acids.

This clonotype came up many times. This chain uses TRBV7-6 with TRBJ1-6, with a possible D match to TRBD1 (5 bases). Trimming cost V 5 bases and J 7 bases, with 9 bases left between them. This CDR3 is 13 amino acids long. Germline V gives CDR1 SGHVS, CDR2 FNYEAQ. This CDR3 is CASSPGANSPLHF. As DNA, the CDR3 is TGTGCCAGCAGCCCTGGGGCCAATTCACCCCTCCACTTT.

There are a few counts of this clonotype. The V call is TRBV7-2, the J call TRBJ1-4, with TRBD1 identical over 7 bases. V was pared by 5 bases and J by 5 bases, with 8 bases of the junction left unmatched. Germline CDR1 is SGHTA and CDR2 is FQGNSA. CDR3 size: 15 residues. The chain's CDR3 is CASSPGGTVNEKLFF. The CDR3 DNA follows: TGTGCCAGCAGCCCCGGGGGGACAGTGAATGAAAAACTGTTTTTT. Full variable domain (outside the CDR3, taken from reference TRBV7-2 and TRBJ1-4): GAGVSQSPSNKVTEKGKDVELRCDPISGHTALYWYRQSLGQGLEFLIYFQGNSAPDKSGLPSDRFSAERTGGSVSTLTIQRTQQEDSAVYLCASSPGGTVNEKLFFGSGTQLSVL.

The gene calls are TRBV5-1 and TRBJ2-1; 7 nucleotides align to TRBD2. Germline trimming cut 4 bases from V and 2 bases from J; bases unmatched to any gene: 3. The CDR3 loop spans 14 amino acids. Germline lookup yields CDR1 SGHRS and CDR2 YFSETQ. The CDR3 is CASSVRGAYNEQFF. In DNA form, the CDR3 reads TGCGCCAGCAGCGTCCGGGGGGCCTACAATGAGCAGTTCTTC.

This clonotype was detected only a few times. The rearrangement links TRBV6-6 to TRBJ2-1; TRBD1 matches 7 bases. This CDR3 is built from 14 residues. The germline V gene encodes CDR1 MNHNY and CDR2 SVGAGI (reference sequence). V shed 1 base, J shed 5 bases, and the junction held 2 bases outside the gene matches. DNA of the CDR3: TGTGCCAGCAGTTACTACACAGGGGACAATGAGCAGTTCTTC. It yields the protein CASSYYTGDNEQFF.

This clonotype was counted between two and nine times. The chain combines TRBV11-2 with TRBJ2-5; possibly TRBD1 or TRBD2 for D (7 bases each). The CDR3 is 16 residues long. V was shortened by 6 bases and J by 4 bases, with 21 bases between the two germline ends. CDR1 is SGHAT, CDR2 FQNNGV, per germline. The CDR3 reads CASSTDVGGGGETQYF. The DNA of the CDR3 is TGTGCCAGCAGTACAGACGTAGGGGGCGGGGGAGAGACCCAGTACTTC.

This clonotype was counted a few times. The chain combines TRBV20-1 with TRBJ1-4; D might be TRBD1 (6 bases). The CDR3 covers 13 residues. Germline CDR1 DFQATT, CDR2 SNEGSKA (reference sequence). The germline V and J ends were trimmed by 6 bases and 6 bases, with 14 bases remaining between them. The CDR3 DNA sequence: TGCAGTGCCAGGGGTCTCCTCGATGAAAAACTGTTTTTT. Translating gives CSARGLLDEKLFF.

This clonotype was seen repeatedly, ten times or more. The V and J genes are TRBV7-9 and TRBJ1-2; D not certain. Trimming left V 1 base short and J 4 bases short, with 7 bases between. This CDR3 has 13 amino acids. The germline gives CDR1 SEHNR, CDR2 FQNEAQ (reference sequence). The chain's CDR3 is CASSLDRGYGYTF. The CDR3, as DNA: TGTGCCAGCAGCTTAGACAGAGGCTATGGCTACACCTTC.

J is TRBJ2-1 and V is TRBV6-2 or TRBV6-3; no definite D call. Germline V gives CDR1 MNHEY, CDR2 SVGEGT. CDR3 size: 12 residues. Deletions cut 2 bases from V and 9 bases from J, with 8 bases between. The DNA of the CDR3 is TGTGCCAGCAGTTACATCCCCTTTGAGCAGTTCTTC. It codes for CASSYIPFEQFF.

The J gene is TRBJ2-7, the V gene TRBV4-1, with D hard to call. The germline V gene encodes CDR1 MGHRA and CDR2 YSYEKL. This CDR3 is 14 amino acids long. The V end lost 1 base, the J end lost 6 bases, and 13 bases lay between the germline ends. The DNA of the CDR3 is TGCGCCAGCAGCCAAGGGTCAGGTGGGGTCGAGCAGTACTTC. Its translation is CASSQGSGGVEQYF.

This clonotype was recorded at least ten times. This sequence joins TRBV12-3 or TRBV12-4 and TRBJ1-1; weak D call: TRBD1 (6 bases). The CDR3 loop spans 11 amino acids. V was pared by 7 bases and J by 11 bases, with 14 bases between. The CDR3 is CASKYREGAFF. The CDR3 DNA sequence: TGTGCCAGCAAGTACAGGGAAGGGGCTTTCTTT.

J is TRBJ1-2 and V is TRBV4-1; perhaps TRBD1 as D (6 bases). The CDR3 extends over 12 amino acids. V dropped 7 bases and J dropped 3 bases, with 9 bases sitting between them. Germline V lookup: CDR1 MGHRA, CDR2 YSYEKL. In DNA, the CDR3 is TGCGCCAGCAAGGGGGGATACTATGGCTACACCTTC. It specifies CASKGGYYGYTF.

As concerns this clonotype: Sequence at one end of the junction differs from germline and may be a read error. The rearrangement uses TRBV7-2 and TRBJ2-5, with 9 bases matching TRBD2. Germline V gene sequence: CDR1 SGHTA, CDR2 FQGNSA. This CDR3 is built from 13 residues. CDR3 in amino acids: CASSLRQRGAPSF. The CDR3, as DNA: TGTGCCAGCAGCTTAAGGCAGCGGGGGGCCCCCAGCTTC.

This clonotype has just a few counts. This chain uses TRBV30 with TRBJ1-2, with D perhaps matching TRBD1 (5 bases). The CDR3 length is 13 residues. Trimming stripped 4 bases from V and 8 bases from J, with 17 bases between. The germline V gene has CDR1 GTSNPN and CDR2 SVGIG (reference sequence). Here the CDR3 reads CAWTGHGEEGYTF. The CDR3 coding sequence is TGTGCCTGGACCGGACATGGAGAAGAGGGCTACACCTTC.

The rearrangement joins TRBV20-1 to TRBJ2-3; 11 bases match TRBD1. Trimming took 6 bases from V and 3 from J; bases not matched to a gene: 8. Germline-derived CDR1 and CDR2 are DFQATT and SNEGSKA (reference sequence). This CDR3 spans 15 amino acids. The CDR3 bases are TGCAGTGCCCCCCCGGACAGGGGGCTGACAGATACGCAGTATTTT. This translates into CSAPPDRGLTDTQYF.

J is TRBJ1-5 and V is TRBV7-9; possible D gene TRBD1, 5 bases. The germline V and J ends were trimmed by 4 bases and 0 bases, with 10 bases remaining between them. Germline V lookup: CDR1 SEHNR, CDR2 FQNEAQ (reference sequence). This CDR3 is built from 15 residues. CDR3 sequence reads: CASSSGSYSNQPQHF. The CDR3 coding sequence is TGTGCCAGCAGCTCAGGGAGTTATAGCAATCAGCCCCAGCATTTT.

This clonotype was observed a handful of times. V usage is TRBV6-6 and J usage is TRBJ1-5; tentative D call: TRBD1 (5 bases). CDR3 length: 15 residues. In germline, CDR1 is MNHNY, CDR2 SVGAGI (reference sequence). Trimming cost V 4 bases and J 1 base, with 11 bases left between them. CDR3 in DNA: TGTGCCAGCAGTTGGCAGGGAGAGAGCAATCAGCCCCAGCATTTT. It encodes CASSWQGESNQPQHF.

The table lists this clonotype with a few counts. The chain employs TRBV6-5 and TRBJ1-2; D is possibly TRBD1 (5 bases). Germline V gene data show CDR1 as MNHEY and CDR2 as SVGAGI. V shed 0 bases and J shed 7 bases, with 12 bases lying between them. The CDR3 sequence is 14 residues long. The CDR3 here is CASSYSVRGVGYTF. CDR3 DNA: TGTGCCAGCAGTTACTCGGTCCGGGGGGTTGGCTACACCTTC.

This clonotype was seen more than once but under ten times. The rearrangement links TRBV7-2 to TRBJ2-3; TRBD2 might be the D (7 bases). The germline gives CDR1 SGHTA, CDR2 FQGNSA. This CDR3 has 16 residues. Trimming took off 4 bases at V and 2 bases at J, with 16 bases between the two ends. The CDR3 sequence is CASSSGGPGNTDTQYF. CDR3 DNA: TGTGCCAGCAGCTCCGGGGGGCCTGGAAACACAGATACGCAGTATTTT.

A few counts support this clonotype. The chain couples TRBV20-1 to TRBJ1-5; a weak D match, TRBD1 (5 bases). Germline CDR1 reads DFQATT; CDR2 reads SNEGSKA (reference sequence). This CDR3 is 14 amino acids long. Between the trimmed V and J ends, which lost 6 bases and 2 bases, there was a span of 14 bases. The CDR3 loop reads CSALLGGGNQPQHF. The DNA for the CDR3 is TGCAGTGCCCTACTAGGAGGGGGCAATCAGCCCCAGCATTTT.

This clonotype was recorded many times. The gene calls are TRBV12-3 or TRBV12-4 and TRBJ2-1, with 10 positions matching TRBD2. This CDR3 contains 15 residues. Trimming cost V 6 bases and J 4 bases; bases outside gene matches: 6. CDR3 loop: CASRPSSGGYNEQFF. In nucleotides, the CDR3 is TGTGCCAGCAGACCTTCTAGCGGGGGTTACAATGAGCAGTTCTTC.

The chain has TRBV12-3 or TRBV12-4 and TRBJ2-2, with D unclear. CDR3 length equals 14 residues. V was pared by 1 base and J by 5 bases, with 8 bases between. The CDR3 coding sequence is TGTGCCAGCAGTTTAGGAGAGGAAACCGGGGAGCTGTTTTTT. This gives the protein CASSLGEETGELFF.

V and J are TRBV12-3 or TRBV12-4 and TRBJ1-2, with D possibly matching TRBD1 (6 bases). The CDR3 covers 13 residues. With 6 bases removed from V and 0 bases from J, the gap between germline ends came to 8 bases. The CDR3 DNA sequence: TGTGCCAGCAGCCGGACAGCTAACTATGGCTACACCTTC. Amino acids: CASSRTANYGYTF.

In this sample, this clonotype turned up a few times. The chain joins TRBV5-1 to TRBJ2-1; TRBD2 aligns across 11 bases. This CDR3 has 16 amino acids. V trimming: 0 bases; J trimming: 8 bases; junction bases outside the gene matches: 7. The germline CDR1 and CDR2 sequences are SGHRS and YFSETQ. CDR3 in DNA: TGCGCCAGCAGCTTGGAGCTAGCGGGGGGAAGGGATGAGCAGTTCTTC. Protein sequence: CASSLELAGGRDEQFF.

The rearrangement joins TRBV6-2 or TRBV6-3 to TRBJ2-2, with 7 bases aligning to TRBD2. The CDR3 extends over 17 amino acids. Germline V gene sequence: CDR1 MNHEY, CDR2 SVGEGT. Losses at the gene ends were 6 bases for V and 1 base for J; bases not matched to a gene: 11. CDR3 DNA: TGTGCCAGCAGCCACTCCCGGGACTACCGGAACACCGGGGAGCTGTTTTTT. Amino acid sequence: CASSHSRDYRNTGELFF.

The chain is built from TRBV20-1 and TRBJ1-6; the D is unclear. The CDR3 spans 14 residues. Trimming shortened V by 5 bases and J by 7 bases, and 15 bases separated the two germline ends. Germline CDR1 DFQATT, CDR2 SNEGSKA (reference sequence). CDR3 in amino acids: CSAPPAAGNSPLHF. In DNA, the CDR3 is TGCAGTGCTCCGCCCGCGGCGGGGAATTCACCCCTCCACTTT.

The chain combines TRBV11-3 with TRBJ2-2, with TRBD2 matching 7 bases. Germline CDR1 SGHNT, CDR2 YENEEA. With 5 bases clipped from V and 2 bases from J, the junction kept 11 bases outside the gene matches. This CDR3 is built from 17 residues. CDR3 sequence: CASSLRGAGINTGELFF. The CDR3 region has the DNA TGTGCCAGCAGCCTCCGAGGAGCGGGGATCAACACCGGGGAGCTGTTTTTT.